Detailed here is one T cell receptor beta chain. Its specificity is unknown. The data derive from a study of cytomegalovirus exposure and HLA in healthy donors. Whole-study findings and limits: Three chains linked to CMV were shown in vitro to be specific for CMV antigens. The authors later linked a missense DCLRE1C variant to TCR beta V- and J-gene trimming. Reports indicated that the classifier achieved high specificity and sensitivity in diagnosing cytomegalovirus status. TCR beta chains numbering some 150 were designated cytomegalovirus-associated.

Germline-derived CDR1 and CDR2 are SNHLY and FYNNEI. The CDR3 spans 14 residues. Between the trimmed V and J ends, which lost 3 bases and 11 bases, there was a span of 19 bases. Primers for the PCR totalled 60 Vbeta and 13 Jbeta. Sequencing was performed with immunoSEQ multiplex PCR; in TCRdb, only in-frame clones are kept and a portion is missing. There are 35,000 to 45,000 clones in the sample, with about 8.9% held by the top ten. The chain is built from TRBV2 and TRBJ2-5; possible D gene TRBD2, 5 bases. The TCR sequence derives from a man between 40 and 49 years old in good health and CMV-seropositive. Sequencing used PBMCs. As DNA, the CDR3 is TGTGCCAGCAGTGACCACTCCACCAAGAGGGAGCAGTACTTC. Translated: CASSDHSTKREQYF.